Each of the 32 T cell receptor beta chains below was sequenced from the same sample in a study of cytomegalovirus exposure and HLA in healthy donors. In the PCR, 60 Vbeta and 13 Jbeta primers were used. TCRdb's copy holds only in-frame clones and misses some; the assay was immunoSEQ multiplex PCR. Here the sample spans 95,000 to 150,000 clones, more than 55% being singletons. The sequenced sample was PBMCs. Receptors were obtained from a man between 18 and 35 years old in good health and CMV-seronegative.

This sequence joins TRBV28 and TRBJ2-7, with 12 bases matching TRBD2. Trimming at V came to 6 bases and at J to 8 bases, leaving 20 bases not matched to a gene. Germline values: CDR1 MDHEN, CDR2 SYDVKM. This CDR3 is 18 amino acids long. DNA of the CDR3: TGTGCCAGCAGCCCGATTGTAGATATGATAGGACTAGCGGGGAAGCAGTACTTC. As protein: CASSPIVDMIGLAGKQYF.

The chain joins TRBV10-2 to TRBJ2-2; D not resolved. V lost 5 bases, J lost 5 bases, and 6 bases lay in between. Germline V gene data show CDR1 as WSHSY and CDR2 as SAAADI. The CDR3 sequence is 12 residues long. The CDR3 region has the DNA TGCGCCAGCAGTATAGAAACCGGGGAGCTGTTTTTT. This codes for CASSIETGELFF.

V is TRBV19 and J is TRBJ2-7; D perhaps matches TRBD2 (6 bases). The germline V and J ends were trimmed by 3 bases and 1 base, with 13 bases remaining between them. The CDR3 extends over 15 amino acids. Germline V gives CDR1 LNHDA, CDR2 SQIVND (reference sequence). CDR3 nucleotides: TGTGCCAGTAGTATCTTGCGGGGCAGGTCCTACGAGCAGTACTTC. Its protein product is CASSILRGRSYEQYF. Filled out from reference TRBV19 and TRBJ2-7, the complete variable domain reads DGGITQSPKYLFRKEGQNVTLSCEQNLNHDAMYWYRQDPGQGLRLIYYSQIVNDFQKGDIAEGYSVSREKKESFPLTVTSAQKNPTAFYLCASSILRGRSYEQYFGPGTRLTVT.

The chain recombines TRBV5-6 with TRBJ1-2; no reliable D call. The ends were cut back, 6 bases at V and 3 bases at J, with 6 bases in the middle. Germline V gene data show CDR1 as SGHDT and CDR2 as YYEEEE. The CDR3 totals 11 residues. Here the CDR3 DNA reads TGTGCCAGCACCCGGGACTATGGCTACACCTTC. Translating gives CASTRDYGYTF.

The chain is built from TRBV6-4 and TRBJ2-1; no clear D. Trimming took off 6 bases at V and 1 base at J, with 13 bases between the two ends. Germline lookup yields CDR1 MRHNA and CDR2 SNTAGT. The CDR3 runs to 15 residues. CDR3 DNA sequence: TGTGCCAGCAGCCCCGAGGCGATATCCTACAATGAGCAGTTCTTC. Protein product: CASSPEAISYNEQFF.

The rearrangement uses TRBV27 and TRBJ1-1; the match to TRBD1 covers 9 bases. The CDR3 loop spans 16 amino acids. The V segment lost 3 bases and the J segment 3 bases; nucleotides outside the gene matches: 8. In germline, CDR1 is MNHEY, CDR2 SMNVEV (reference sequence). CDR3 sequence reads: CASSFRRTGADTEAFF. The DNA for the CDR3 is TGTGCCAGCAGTTTTAGGCGGACAGGGGCGGACACTGAAGCTTTCTTT.

The V gene is TRBV15, the J gene TRBJ2-7, with 8 bases lining up with TRBD2. CDR3 length: 20 residues. Unmatched junction bases numbered 18, after V lost 0 bases and J lost 2 bases. Germline V gene lookup returns CDR1 LNHNV and CDR2 YYDKDF (reference sequence). CDR3 in amino acids: CATSRERSGRRERSPYEQYF. CDR3 coding DNA: TGTGCCACCAGCAGAGAAAGGAGCGGGAGACGGGAAAGATCCCCCTACGAGCAGTACTTC.

The J gene is TRBJ2-5, the V gene TRBV6-1; D not certain. CDR1 MNHNS and CDR2 SASEGT come from the germline V gene. This CDR3 is built from 14 residues. V was cut by 7 bases and J by 5 bases, with 17 bases left in between. CDR3 loop: CASTIDFPLETQYF. In DNA form, the CDR3 reads TGTGCCAGCACGATTGACTTCCCTCTTGAGACCCAGTACTTC.

CDR3 region: CASSRSFRGQGDGEQYF. Written as DNA, the CDR3 is TGCGCCAGCAGCCGTAGTTTCCGGGGACAGGGGGATGGGGAGCAGTACTTC. The V call is TRBV4-3, the J call TRBJ2-7; 11 nucleotides align to TRBD1. There are 17 residues in the CDR3. The germline V gene encodes CDR1 LGHNA and CDR2 YSLEER. V gave up 4 bases and J gave up 7 bases; unmatched junction bases: 15.

CDR3 DNA sequence: TGTGCCATGAACAGGGTTGGAGGTAATGGCTACACCTTC. This sequence encodes CAMNRVGGNGYTF. This chain uses TRBV28 with TRBJ1-2; D might be TRBD1 (6 bases). Trimming pared 10 bases from V and 6 bases from J, leaving 18 bases between. The CDR3 contains 13 residues. Germline lookup yields CDR1 MDHEN and CDR2 SYDVKM.

There are a few counts of this clone. The gene calls are TRBV28 and TRBJ1-5; a possible D gene is TRBD1 (6 bases). The CDR3 has 14 residues. V lost 5 bases and J lost 4, with 12 bases in between. Germline V CDR1 and CDR2: MDHEN, SYDVKM. CDR3 loop: CASSPGTLNQPQHF. The CDR3 coding sequence is TGTGCCAGCAGTCCCGGGACACTTAATCAGCCCCAGCATTTT.

The chain's CDR3 is CASSLFGQEAFF. DNA of the CDR3: TGTGCCAGCAGTTTATTCGGACAGGAAGCTTTCTTT. The rearrangement joins TRBV28 to TRBJ1-1; D may be TRBD1 (6 bases). This CDR3 region has 12 residues. Germline V lookup: CDR1 MDHEN, CDR2 SYDVKM. Trimming left V 1 base short and J 8 bases short, with 8 bases between.

This clone was counted only a few times. The rearrangement links TRBV28 to TRBJ2-7; D perhaps matches TRBD1 (5 bases). V was pared by 4 bases and J by 7 bases, with 17 bases between. The V gene's germline CDR1 is MDHEN and CDR2 SYDVKM. The CDR3 runs 14 residues. The CDR3 DNA sequence: TGTGCCAGCAGTTGGGGCCGATATACCTGGGAGCAGTACTTC. Translation gives CASSWGRYTWEQYF.

This clone was seen only a few times. The CDR3 sequence is CASSLAPTGDYEQYF. CDR3 DNA: TGTGCCAGCAGCTTGGCTCCGACAGGGGACTACGAGCAGTACTTC. The rearrangement joins TRBV5-5 to TRBJ2-7; 8 bases are a match to TRBD1. The CDR3 spans 15 residues. Trimming cost V 0 bases and J 3 bases; bases outside gene matches: 5. Germline CDR1 reads SGHKS; CDR2 reads YYEKEE (reference sequence).

Remarks on this clone: Mismatch with germline at one junction end may stem from a read error. This chain joins TRBV7-9 and TRBJ2-2; D not resolved. CDR3 length: 15 amino acids. Germline lookup yields CDR1 SEHNR and CDR2 FQNEAQ (reference sequence). CDR3 bases: TGTTCCAGCAGCTTTTTGGCAGGGAACACCGGGGAGCTGTTTTTT. Translating it yields CSSSFLAGNTGELFF. Full variable domain (rest looked up from reference TRBV7-9 and TRBJ2-2): DTGVSQNPRHKITKRGQNVTFRCDPISEHNRLYWYRQTLGQGPEFLTYFQNEAQLEKSRLLSDRFSAERPKGSFSTLEIQRTEQGDSAMYLCSSSFLAGNTGELFFGEGSRLTVL.

The rearrangement uses TRBV7-2 and TRBJ1-2, with a tentative D call TRBD1 (5 bases). Germline assignment: CDR1 SGHTA and CDR2 FQGNSA. V was clipped by 3 bases and J by 7 bases, with 9 bases between them. This CDR3 has 12 amino acids. The chain's CDR3 is CASSLRGAGYTF. The DNA for the CDR3 is TGTGCCAGCAGCTTGCGCGGGGCTGGCTACACCTTC. Supplemented by reference TRBV7-2 and TRBJ1-2, the full variable domain reads GAGVSQSPSNKVTEKGKDVELRCDPISGHTALYWYRQSLGQGLEFLIYFQGNSAPDKSGLPSDRFSAERTGGSVSTLTIQRTQQEDSAVYLCASSLRGAGYTFGSGTRLTVV.

A few counts support this clone. The chain employs TRBV6-5 and TRBJ2-1, with 14 bases aligning to TRBD2. The junction had 5 bases not matched to a gene; V was cut back by 0 bases and J by 10 bases. Germline V gives CDR1 MNHEY, CDR2 SVGAGI. The CDR3 loop spans 16 amino acids. The CDR3 nucleotides read TGTGCCAGCAGTTACTCGGGGACTAGCGGGAGCGGCGAGCAGTTCTTC. It encodes CASSYSGTSGSGEQFF.

This clone was observed a handful of times. The DNA for the CDR3 is TGTGCCAGCAGCGTAGGGGACAGTCTTTATCAGCCCCAGCATTTT. As protein: CASSVGDSLYQPQHF. J is TRBJ1-5 and V is TRBV9; TRBD1 agrees at 7 bases. The germline V gene encodes CDR1 SGDLS and CDR2 YYNGEE. This CDR3 comprises 15 residues. The V segment lost 0 bases and the J segment 5 bases; nucleotides outside the gene matches: 5.

The CDR3 DNA sequence: TGTGCCAGCTCACCTCCGCTCCTGGACAGGGTTCATCGGGAAAAACTGTTTTTT. As protein: CASSPPLLDRVHREKLFF. The chain uses TRBV18 and TRBJ1-4, with 8 bases identical to TRBD1. Germline V lookup: CDR1 KGHSH, CDR2 LQKENI. J lost 8 bases, V lost 3 bases, and 17 bases had no gene match. CDR3 length: 18 residues.

In this sample, this clone turned up a few times. The CDR3 region has the DNA TGTGCCAGCAGCTTAGGTGGGGAGAAGGGAAACACCATATATTTT. This gives the protein CASSLGGEKGNTIYF. V gene TRBV7-9 combines with J gene TRBJ1-3; no firm D call. In germline, CDR1 is SEHNR, CDR2 FQNEAQ (reference sequence). This CDR3 region has 15 residues. Trimming stripped 1 base from V and 4 bases from J, with 11 bases between.

This clone was found a few times. The rearrangement uses TRBV15 and TRBJ2-6, with 12 nucleotides matching TRBD2. The CDR3 sequence is 16 residues long. The ends lost 3 bases at V and 3 bases at J; junction bases unmatched: 0. Germline assignment: CDR1 LNHNV and CDR2 YYDKDF (reference sequence). This CDR3 reads CATSRTSGSGANVLTF. The DNA for the CDR3 is TGTGCCACCAGCAGGACTAGCGGGAGTGGGGCCAACGTCCTGACTTTC. Full variable domain (missing parts from reference TRBV15 and TRBJ2-6): DAMVIQNPRYQVTQFGKPVTLSCSQTLNHNVMYWYQQKSSQAPKLLFHYYDKDFNNEADTPDNFQSRRPNTSFCFLDIRSPGLGDTAMYLCATSRTSGSGANVLTFGAGSRLTVL.

This chain joins TRBV6-6 and TRBJ1-3; no clear D gene. The CDR3 sequence is 16 residues long. Trimming stripped 5 bases from V and 1 base from J, with 15 bases between. CDR1 and CDR2 (germline): MNHNY, SVGAGI (reference sequence). The DNA of the CDR3 is TGTGCCAGCAGTCCTCCTGGCCGTCAATCTGGAAACACCATATATTTT. It translates to CASSPPGRQSGNTIYF.

The V and J genes are TRBV6-5 and TRBJ1-5; 7 bases agree with TRBD1. The length of the CDR3 is 15 residues. The V and J ends lost 11 bases and 0 bases, in that order; junction bases with no gene match: 10. Germline V lookup: CDR1 MNHEY, CDR2 SVGAGI. CDR3 loop: CAGGDRVHSNQPQHF. DNA for the CDR3: TGTGCCGGGGGTGACAGGGTTCATAGCAATCAGCCCCAGCATTTT.

This chain uses TRBV5-4 with TRBJ1-1, with 7 bases that match TRBD1. V shed 5 bases, J shed 4 bases, and the junction held 5 bases outside the gene matches. Germline V CDR1 and CDR2: SGHNT, YYREEE (reference sequence). The CDR3 totals 13 residues. CDR3 sequence (DNA): TGTGCCAGCAGTTCCCCAGGGGGCACTGAAGCTTTCTTT. This translates into CASSSPGGTEAFF.

This clone is a singleton in its sample. The rearrangement links TRBV5-1 to TRBJ2-5; 7 nucleotides align to TRBD1. Trimming took 3 bases from V and 5 from J; bases not matched to a gene: 7. CDR3 length: 14 residues. CDR1 is SGHRS, CDR2 YFSETQ, per germline. CDR3 loop: CASSSTGTDETQYF. Here the CDR3 DNA reads TGCGCCAGCAGCTCCACCGGGACAGATGAGACCCAGTACTTC.

The V and J genes are TRBV19 and TRBJ2-1, with a possible D match to TRBD2 (5 bases). Trimming shortened V by 6 bases and J by 4 bases, and 19 bases separated the two germline ends. This CDR3 contains 16 residues. Germline CDR1 and CDR2: LNHDA and SQIVND (reference sequence). Here the CDR3 DNA reads TGTGCCAGTAGCCCGAGACTACCCACAAGATACAATGAGCAGTTCTTC. Translation gives CASSPRLPTRYNEQFF.

Comments on this clone: The germline gene is not matched at one end of the junction; a read error may be the cause. The CDR3 region has the DNA TGTGCCAGCAGTTCTACGCCCGGGAACCCTGAAGCTTTCTTT. This sequence encodes CASSSTPGNPEAFF. The chain joins TRBV6-5 to TRBJ1-1; no definite D call. The CDR3 consists of 14 residues. Germline CDR1 reads MNHEY; CDR2 reads SVGAGI.

The gene calls are TRBV5-5 and TRBJ2-6, with D possibly TRBD1 on 7 matching bases. The CDR3 has 18 residues. V lost 7 bases, J lost 0 bases, and 20 bases lay in between. Per germline, CDR1 SGHKS and CDR2 YYEKEE (reference sequence). CDR3 in DNA: TGTGCCAGCGTCCAGCGGAGGGGGCTTTTCTCTGGGGCCAACGTCCTGACTTTC. This sequence encodes CASVQRRGLFSGANVLTF.

The table lists this clone with a count of one. The genes are TRBV4-2 and TRBJ1-6, with D unclear. V was pared by 2 bases and J by 7 bases, with 12 bases between. The CDR3 spans 15 residues. Per germline, CDR1 LGHNA and CDR2 YNFKEQ. The CDR3 sequence is CASSQPPVTNSPLHF. CDR3 nucleotides: TGTGCCAGCAGCCAACCCCCCGTGACAAATTCACCCCTCCACTTT.

The V and J genes are TRBV6-6 and TRBJ2-5; 15 bases fit TRBD2. With the DNA end fitting TRBJ2-7 better, the J assignment may be wrong. The V gene's germline CDR1 is MNHNY and CDR2 SVGAGI (reference sequence). There are 15 residues in the CDR3. CDR3 sequence (DNA): TGTGCCAGCAGGGGGACTAGCGGGAGGACTGACGAGCAGTACTTC. It codes for CASRGTSGRTDEQYF.

The CDR3 nucleotides read TGTGCCTGGTGTACAGTAAACTCTGGAAACACCATATATTTT. Translated: CAWCTVNSGNTIYF. The rearrangement uses TRBV30 and TRBJ1-3; D is unclear. Germline CDR1 reads GTSNPN; CDR2 reads SVGIG (reference sequence). CDR3 size: 14 residues. The ends were cut back, 5 bases at V and 0 bases at J, with 11 bases in the middle.

The rearrangement joins TRBV5-6 to TRBJ1-2; 8 bases map to TRBD1. The CDR3 totals 12 residues. CDR1 and CDR2 (germline): SGHDT, YYEEEE. The trim removed 6 bases at V and 7 bases at J, leaving 5 bases unmatched. CDR3 loop: CASTRTGLGYTF. CDR3 in DNA: TGTGCCAGCACCAGGACAGGGCTTGGCTACACCTTC.